These 19 T cell receptor beta chains share one sample of origin, sequenced in a study of blood T cell repertoires in COVID-19. The assay was immunoSEQ multiplex PCR, and TCRdb's table has in-frame clones only and misses some. The sample has around 220,000 clones, roughly 87% seen once. The sample taken for sequencing was PBMCs or T cells enriched from blood (not recorded which). These TCRs come from a woman in her 30s with acute COVID-19.

This clone occurred once. The rearrangement links TRBV28 to TRBJ1-6; 7 bases match TRBD1. The ends lost 2 bases at V and 7 bases at J; junction bases unmatched: 5. The CDR3 totals 15 residues. The germline V gene encodes CDR1 MDHEN and CDR2 SYDVKM. The CDR3: CASSLPQGQNSPLHF. The DNA of the CDR3 is TGTGCCAGCAGTTTACCACAGGGGCAAAATTCACCCCTCCACTTT.

A few counts support this clone. The chain uses TRBV28 and TRBJ2-2, with no clear D. Per the germline V gene, CDR1 is MDHEN and CDR2 is SYDVKM. The germline V and J ends were trimmed by 10 bases and 1 base, with 4 bases remaining between them. The CDR3 has 11 residues. In nucleotides, the CDR3 is TGTGCCATACAGAACACCGGGGAGCTGTTTTTT. This encodes CAIQNTGELFF.

V and J are TRBV7-6 and TRBJ2-5; perhaps TRBD2 as D (5 bases). V dropped 3 bases and J dropped 7 bases, with 18 bases sitting between them. The CDR3 is 15 amino acids. Germline V gives CDR1 SGHVS, CDR2 FNYEAQ. This CDR3 reads CASSLYSLSEGTQYF. The CDR3 DNA reads as TGTGCCAGCAGCTTGTATTCTCTTAGCGAGGGGACCCAGTACTTC.

V is TRBV28 and J is TRBJ2-2; 11 nucleotides agree with TRBD1. Germline assignment: CDR1 MDHEN and CDR2 SYDVKM. This CDR3 spans 14 amino acids. The J segment lost 9 bases and the V segment lost 6 bases, leaving 6 bases of the junction unmatched. The CDR3 coding sequence is TGTGCCAGCAGCTCGGGACAGGGGGATCGGGAGCTGTTTTTT. It specifies CASSSGQGDRELFF.

In its sample, this clone was seen a few times. The chain employs TRBV30 and TRBJ1-6; D ambiguous. The germline V and J ends were trimmed by 0 bases and 12 bases, with 12 bases remaining between them. The CDR3 has 13 residues. Germline CDR1 reads GTSNPN; CDR2 reads SVGIG (reference sequence). CDR3 in DNA: TGTGCCTGGAGTGTAAATGGAGGTGGACCCCTCCACTTT. It specifies CAWSVNGGGPLHF.

J is TRBJ1-2 and V is TRBV28, with TRBD1 matching over 8 bases. With V trimmed by 6 bases and J by 3 bases, 15 bases remained unmatched. This CDR3 is built from 17 residues. CDR1 MDHEN and CDR2 SYDVKM come from the germline V gene. CDR3 DNA: TGTGCCAGCAGAGACGACTTTGACAGGGGAGTTCACTATGGCTACACCTTC. Translating gives CASRDDFDRGVHYGYTF.

V and J are TRBV7-9 and TRBJ2-1; tentatively, D is TRBD2 (6 bases). The V end was cut by 3 bases, the J end by 10 bases, with 13 bases between. This CDR3 region has 13 residues. Germline V gene sequence: CDR1 SEHNR, CDR2 FQNEAQ (reference sequence). The CDR3 DNA reads as TGTGCCAGCAGCTTCATGCGGGGCGAAGAGCAGTTCTTC. It encodes CASSFMRGEEQFF.

This chain uses TRBV2 with TRBJ1-3, with 9 bases lining up with TRBD1. Germline V lookup: CDR1 SNHLY, CDR2 FYNNEI. V was clipped by 8 bases and J by 5 bases; unmatched bases: 4. The CDR3 extends over 13 amino acids. The CDR3 sequence is CASGQGNRNTIYF. The CDR3 nucleotides read TGTGCCAGCGGACAGGGGAATCGAAACACCATATATTTT.

In DNA, the CDR3 is TGTGCCAGCAGTCGTACAGGGGGGGAAAAACTGTTTTTT. Amino acid sequence: CASSRTGGEKLFF. This sequence joins TRBV11-2 and TRBJ1-4, with 8 bases lining up with TRBD1. This CDR3 region has 13 residues. Germline CDR1 is SGHAT and CDR2 is FQNNGV. The J segment lost 8 bases and the V segment lost 6 bases, leaving 5 bases of the junction unmatched.

This clone is a singleton in its sample. The chain links TRBV10-1 to TRBJ2-2; the match to TRBD1 covers 9 bases. From germline, CDR1 is WNHNN and CDR2 SYGVQD (reference sequence). The trim removed 5 bases at V and 6 bases at J, leaving 7 bases unmatched. This CDR3 spans 15 amino acids. Written as DNA, the CDR3 is TGCGCCAGCAGTTTTGGGACAGGGTCGGCCGGGGAGCTGTTTTTT. Amino acids: CASSFGTGSAGELFF.

This chain links TRBV9 with TRBJ1-2; no clear D. The CDR3 loop spans 13 amino acids. V lost 2 bases to trimming and J lost 0 bases, with 5 bases between them. Germline CDR1 and CDR2: SGDLS and YYNGEE. In DNA form, the CDR3 reads TGTGCCAGCAGCGTTACTTCTAACTATGGCTACACCTTC. Protein sequence: CASSVTSNYGYTF.

V usage is TRBV21-1 and J usage is TRBJ2-5; the table calls TRBD1, which could not be checked here. TRBV21-1 is an annotated pseudogene. This CDR3 is built from 11 residues. CDR3 nucleotides: TGTGCCAGCACAGACCAAGAGACCCAGTACTTC. This codes for CASTDQETQYF.

This chain connects TRBV13 to TRBJ2-7; 8 bases align to TRBD2. J gave up 1 base and V 4 bases, and 18 bases lay outside the gene matches. The length of the CDR3 is 19 residues. CDR1 is PRHDT and CDR2 is FYEKMQ in the germline V gene (reference sequence). CDR3: CASSSTQAGVEKGSYEQYF. Here the CDR3 DNA reads TGTGCCAGCAGCTCAACCCAAGCGGGAGTCGAGAAAGGGTCCTACGAGCAGTACTTC.

This chain connects TRBV6-5 to TRBJ1-1, with D possibly TRBD1 on 5 matching bases. CDR1 MNHEY and CDR2 SVGAGI come from the germline V gene. CDR3 length: 12 amino acids. V was clipped by 2 bases and J by 8 bases, with 9 bases between them. The CDR3 DNA reads as TGTGCCAGCAGTTACAGGGGCTCGGAAGCTTTCTTT. Residues: CASSYRGSEAFF.

V and J are TRBV28 and TRBJ2-4, with 7 bases that match TRBD1. This CDR3 is built from 15 residues. V dropped 6 bases and J dropped 6; count of bases not matched to a gene: 11. Looked up from germline, CDR1 is MDHEN and CDR2 is SYDVKM. CDR3 bases: TGTGCCAGCAGCGACCCCCGGGACAGCGTAAACATTCAGTACTTC. Protein: CASSDPRDSVNIQYF.

This chain connects TRBV5-4 to TRBJ1-5; 9 bases are a match to TRBD1. The junction had 7 bases not matched to a gene; V was cut back by 1 base and J by 2 bases. This CDR3 is 17 amino acids long. Germline V gene sequence: CDR1 SGHNT, CDR2 YYREEE (reference sequence). The CDR3: CASSLTGTGYGNQPQHF. CDR3 DNA: TGTGCCAGCAGCTTGACCGGGACAGGGTATGGCAATCAGCCCCAGCATTTT.

V gene TRBV5-4 combines with J gene TRBJ1-1; D perhaps matches TRBD1 (6 bases). The ends were cut back, 4 bases at V and 3 bases at J, with 16 bases in the middle. The CDR3 spans 15 residues. Germline CDR1 SGHNT, CDR2 YYREEE (reference sequence). The CDR3 region has the DNA TGTGCCAGCAGCCTGAGGGGGTATTCGGACACTGAAGCTTTCTTT. Its protein is CASSLRGYSDTEAFF.

The rearrangement joins TRBV6-7 to TRBJ2-1, with TRBD2 identical over 8 bases. TRBV6-7 is noted as an ORF with a role that remains uncertain. J gave up 0 bases and V 7 bases, and 14 bases lay outside the gene matches. The CDR3 totals 18 residues. The CDR3 sequence is CASNQREPADSSYNEQFF. CDR3 nucleotides: TGTGCCAGCAACCAGCGGGAGCCCGCGGATAGCTCCTACAATGAGCAGTTCTTC.

The V and J genes are TRBV2 and TRBJ1-5; D might be TRBD1 (5 bases). This CDR3 comprises 14 residues. Germline CDR1 is SNHLY and CDR2 is FYNNEI. Trimming stripped 7 bases from V and 9 bases from J, with 19 bases between. This CDR3 reads CASMKGRENTPQHF. CDR3 in DNA: TGTGCCAGCATGAAGGGGAGGGAGAATACGCCCCAGCATTTT.